This T cell receptor beta chain comes out of a study of identical twins. Study outcomes and limitations: An excess of low generation probability was shown by twin-shared out-of-frame alpha sequences. Abundant beta clonotypes from cord blood bore fewer insertions; memory repertoires lacked this pattern.

CDR3 size: 14 residues. The germline V gene has CDR1 SGHTA and CDR2 FQGTGA. Trimming pared 2 bases from V and 5 bases from J, leaving 10 bases between. This clonotype was recorded a few times. Its specificity is not known. TCRdb fed the 5' RACE reads into MiXCR, producing one record per CDR3 protein. The data hold about 220,000 distinct CDR3 sequences, with 6.5% to 8.5% observed a single time. The sample was also reused in another study, on yellow fever vaccine responses in identical twins.

The sample comprised memory (CD45RO+) T cells sorted from blood. V and J are TRBV7-3 and TRBJ2-1; D uncertain. This TCR derives from a woman aged 18-35 years in good health. The CDR3 DNA reads TGTGCCAGCAGCTTAGGGCCTGGGAACAATGAGCAGTTCTTC. Translation gives CASSLGPGNNEQFF.